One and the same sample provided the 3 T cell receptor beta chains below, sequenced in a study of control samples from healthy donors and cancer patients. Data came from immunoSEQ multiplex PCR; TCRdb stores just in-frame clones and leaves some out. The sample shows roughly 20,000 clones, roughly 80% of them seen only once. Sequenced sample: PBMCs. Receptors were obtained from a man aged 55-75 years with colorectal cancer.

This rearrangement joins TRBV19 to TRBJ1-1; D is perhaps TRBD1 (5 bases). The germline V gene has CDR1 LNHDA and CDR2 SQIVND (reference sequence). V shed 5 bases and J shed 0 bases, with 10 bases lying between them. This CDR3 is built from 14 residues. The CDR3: CASSEDRLNTEAFF. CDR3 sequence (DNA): TGTGCCAGTAGTGAAGACAGATTGAACACTGAAGCTTTCTTT.

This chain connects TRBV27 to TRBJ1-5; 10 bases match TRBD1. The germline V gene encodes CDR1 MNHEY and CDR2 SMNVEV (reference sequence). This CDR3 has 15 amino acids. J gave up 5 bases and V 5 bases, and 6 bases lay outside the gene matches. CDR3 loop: CASSKGTGVDQPQHF. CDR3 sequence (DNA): TGTGCCAGCAGTAAGGGGACAGGGGTTGATCAGCCCCAGCATTTT.

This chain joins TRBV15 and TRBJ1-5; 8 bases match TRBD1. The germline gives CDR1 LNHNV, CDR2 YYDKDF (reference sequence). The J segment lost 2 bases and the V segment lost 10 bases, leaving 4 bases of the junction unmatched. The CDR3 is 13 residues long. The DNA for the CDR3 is TGTGCCATAACGACAGGGGGCAATCAGCCCCAGCATTTT. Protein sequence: CAITTGGNQPQHF.